The clone carrying this T cell receptor beta chain was seen just once. These data belong to a study of blood T cell repertoires in COVID-19. Study background: Both acute and convalescent COVID-19 samples were obtained from the United States, Italy and Spain.

In the authors' methods: Nucleated cell number was recorded as an estimate derived from reference gene primer amplification. This table comes from immunoSEQ multiplex PCR, and its TCRdb copy is limited to in-frame clones, with some not included. V, J and clone size reflect that table, while D and trimming were determined from the DNA. Found here are more than 95,000 clones, approximately 91% of them singletons; the top ten hold over 1%. The CDR3 length is 14 residues. V shed 4 bases and J shed 2 bases, with 10 bases lying between them. Germline V gene data show CDR1 as LGHDT and CDR2 as YNNKEL (reference sequence).

The rearrangement links TRBV3-1 (or the pseudogene TRBV3-2) to TRBJ2-3, with a tentative D call TRBD1 (6 bases). Sequenced material: peripheral blood. The clonotype comes from a woman older than 75 with acute or convalescent COVID-19. CDR3 amino acids: CASSPNRVTDTQYF. Here the CDR3 DNA reads TGTGCCAGCAGCCCTAACAGGGTCACAGATACGCAGTATTTT.